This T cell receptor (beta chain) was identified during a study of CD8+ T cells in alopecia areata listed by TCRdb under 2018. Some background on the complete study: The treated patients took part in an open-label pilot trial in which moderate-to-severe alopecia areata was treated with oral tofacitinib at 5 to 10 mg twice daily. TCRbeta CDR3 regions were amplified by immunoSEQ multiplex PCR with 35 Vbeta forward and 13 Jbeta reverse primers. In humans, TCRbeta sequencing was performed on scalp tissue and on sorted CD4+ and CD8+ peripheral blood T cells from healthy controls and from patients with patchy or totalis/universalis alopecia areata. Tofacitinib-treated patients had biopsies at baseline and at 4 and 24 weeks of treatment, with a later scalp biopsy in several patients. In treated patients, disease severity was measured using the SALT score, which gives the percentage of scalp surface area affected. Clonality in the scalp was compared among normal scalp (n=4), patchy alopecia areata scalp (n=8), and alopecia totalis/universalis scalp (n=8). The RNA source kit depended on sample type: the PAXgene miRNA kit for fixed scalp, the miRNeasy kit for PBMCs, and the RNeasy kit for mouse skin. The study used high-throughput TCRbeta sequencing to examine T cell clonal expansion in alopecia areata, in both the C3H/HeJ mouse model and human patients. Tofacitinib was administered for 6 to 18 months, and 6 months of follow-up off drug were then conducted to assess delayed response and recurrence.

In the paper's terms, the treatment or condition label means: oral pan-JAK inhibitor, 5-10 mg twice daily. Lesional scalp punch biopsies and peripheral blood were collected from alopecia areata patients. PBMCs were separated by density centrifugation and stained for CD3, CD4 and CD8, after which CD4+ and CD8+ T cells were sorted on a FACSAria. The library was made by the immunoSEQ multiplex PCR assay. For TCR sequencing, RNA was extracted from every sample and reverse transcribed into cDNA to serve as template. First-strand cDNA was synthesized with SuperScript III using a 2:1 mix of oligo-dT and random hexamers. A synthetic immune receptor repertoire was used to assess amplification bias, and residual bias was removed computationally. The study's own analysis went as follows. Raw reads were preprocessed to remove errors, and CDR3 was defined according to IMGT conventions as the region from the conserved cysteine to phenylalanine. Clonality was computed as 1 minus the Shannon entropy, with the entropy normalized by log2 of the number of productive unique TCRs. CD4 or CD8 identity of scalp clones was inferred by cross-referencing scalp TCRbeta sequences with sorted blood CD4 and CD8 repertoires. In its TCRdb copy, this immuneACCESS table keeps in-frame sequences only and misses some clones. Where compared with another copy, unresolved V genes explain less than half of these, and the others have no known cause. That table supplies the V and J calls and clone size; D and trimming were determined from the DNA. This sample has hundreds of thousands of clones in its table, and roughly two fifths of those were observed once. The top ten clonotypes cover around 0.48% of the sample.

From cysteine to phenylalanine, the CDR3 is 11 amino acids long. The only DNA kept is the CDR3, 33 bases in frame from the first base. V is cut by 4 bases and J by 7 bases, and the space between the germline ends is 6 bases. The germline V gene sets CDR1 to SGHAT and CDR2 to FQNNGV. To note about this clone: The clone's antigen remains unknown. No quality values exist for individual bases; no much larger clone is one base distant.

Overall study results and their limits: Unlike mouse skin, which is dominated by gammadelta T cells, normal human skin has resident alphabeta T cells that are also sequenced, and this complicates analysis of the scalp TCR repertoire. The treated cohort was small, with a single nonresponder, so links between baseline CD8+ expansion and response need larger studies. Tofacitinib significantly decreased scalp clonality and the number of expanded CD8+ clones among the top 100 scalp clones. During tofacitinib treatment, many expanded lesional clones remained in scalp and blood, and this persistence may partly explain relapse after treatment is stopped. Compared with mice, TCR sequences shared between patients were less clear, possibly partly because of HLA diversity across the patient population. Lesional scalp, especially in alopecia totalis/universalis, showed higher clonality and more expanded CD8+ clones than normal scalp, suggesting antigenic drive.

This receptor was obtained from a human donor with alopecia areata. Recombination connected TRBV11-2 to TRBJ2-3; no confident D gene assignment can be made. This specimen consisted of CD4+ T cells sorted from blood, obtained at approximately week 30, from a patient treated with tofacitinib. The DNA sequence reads TGTGCCAGCAGCTACGGGTATACGCAGTATTTT. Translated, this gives CASSYGYTQYF.